This T cell receptor beta chain appears in the sequencing data of a study of shared clonotypes between healthy human individuals. About the research overall: Every donor yielded three CD4 naive, three CD4 memory, two CD8 naive and one CD8 memory plate.

Whole-study results and caveats: Only blood was sampled; tissue repertoires likely differ.

Worth noting for this clone: Its specificity is unknown.

Sorted-subset replicate PCR reactions contained roughly 200 ng DNA, corresponding to about 30,000 T cell genomes. TCRdb's table, derived via immunoSEQ multiplex PCR, lists solely in-frame clones and lacks some. The table has more than 900,000 clones, approximately 80% seen once. This TCR was recovered from a man aged 18 to 29 in good health. Some clones in this sample may be carry-over from other donors' samples. What was sequenced was memory CD4+ T cells from PBMCs. Subset defined: CD45RA-negative fraction.

CDR3 in amino acids: CASSLIPETLGYTF. The CDR3 nucleotides are TGTGCCAGTAGTCTTATTCCAGAGACCCTCGGCTACACCTTC. This rearrangement joins TRBV19 to TRBJ1-2, with D unclear. This CDR3 comprises 14 residues. Trimming removed 5 bases from V and 8 bases from J, with 18 bases in between. The germline gives CDR1 LNHDA, CDR2 SQIVND (reference sequence).